The next 28 T cell receptor beta chains were all read from a single sample in a study of graft-versus-host responses after intestinal transplantation. Method: immunoSEQ multiplex PCR; TCRdb's copy keeps in-frame clones and lacks some. The table includes about 98,000 clones, approximately 85% detected once. Material: PBMCs, obtained 255 days after intestinal transplant. The receptors derive from a human patient who received an intestinal transplant, so some T cells may come from the graft donor.

The rearrangement joins TRBV29-1 to TRBJ2-5; D may be TRBD1 (5 bases). Germline V gene sequence: CDR1 SQVTM, CDR2 ANQGSEA. The length of the CDR3 is 12 residues. Trimming cost V 3 bases and J 5 bases, with 10 bases left between them. DNA of the CDR3: TGCAGCGTTGACAGGGCGGCGGAGACCCAGTACTTC. Encoded protein: CSVDRAAETQYF. The full variable domain, in which reference TRBV29-1 and TRBJ2-5 provide the parts outside the CDR3, is SAVISQKPSRDICQRGTSLTIQCQVDSQVTMMFWYRQQPGQSLTLIATANQGSEATYESGFVIDKFPISRPNLTFSTLTVSNMSPEDSSIYLCSVDRAAETQYFGPGTRLLVL.

The rearrangement links TRBV2 to TRBJ1-1; D not certain. The CDR3 sequence is 11 residues long. V dropped 4 bases and J dropped 5 bases, with 5 bases sitting between them. The germline V gene encodes CDR1 SNHLY and CDR2 FYNNEI. CDR3: CASSAGTEAFF. In nucleotides, the CDR3 is TGTGCCAGCAGTGCGGGAACTGAAGCTTTCTTT.

The rearrangement joins TRBV5-1 to TRBJ1-1; 11 positions agree with TRBD1. The length of the CDR3 is 16 residues. Germline V gene data show CDR1 as SGHRS and CDR2 as YFSETQ. The J segment lost 1 base and the V segment lost 5 bases, leaving 7 bases of the junction unmatched. For the CDR3, the DNA is TGCGCCAGCAGTCGGGACAGGGGGAAACAGAACACTGAAGCTTTCTTT. As protein: CASSRDRGKQNTEAFF.

This clone was observed a handful of times. This chain uses TRBV10-2 with TRBJ1-3; D uncertain. Germline CDR1 reads WSHSY; CDR2 reads SAAADI. The V and J ends lost 6 bases and 0 bases respectively, with 18 bases between them. The CDR3 extends over 17 amino acids. Written as DNA, the CDR3 is TGCGCCAGCAGCCCAGTGGAGGTCCATACCTCTGGAAACACCATATATTTT. Its translation: CASSPVEVHTSGNTIYF.

This clone occurred once. The chain carries TRBV4-1 and TRBJ1-1; the D is unclear. With 1 base removed from V and 1 base from J, the gap between germline ends came to 4 bases. This CDR3 contains 13 residues. CDR1 MGHRA and CDR2 YSYEKL come from the germline V gene. The CDR3 is CASSQVGNTEAFF. DNA of the CDR3: TGCGCCAGCAGCCAAGTCGGGAACACTGAAGCTTTCTTT.

This clone appeared once. This chain connects TRBV9 to TRBJ2-2; the D gene is possibly TRBD2 (6 bases). Trimming took off 6 bases at V and 5 bases at J, with 17 bases between the two ends. Germline CDR1 and CDR2: SGDLS and YYNGEE. CDR3 length equals 15 residues. CDR3 residues: CASTPRAGRTGELFF. CDR3 in DNA: TGTGCCAGCACCCCCAGGGCGGGGCGAACCGGGGAGCTGTTTTTT.

As DNA, the CDR3 is TGCAGCGTTGGGACAGGGCGGCAGGAGACCCAGTACTTC. Translation gives CSVGTGRQETQYF. This chain links TRBV29-1 with TRBJ2-5; 8 bases are a match to TRBD1. Germline CDR1 is SQVTM and CDR2 is ANQGSEA. Trimming took 4 bases from V and 5 from J; bases not matched to a gene: 6. The CDR3 covers 13 residues.

This chain joins TRBV9 and TRBJ1-4; D possibly corresponds to TRBD1 (5 bases). Looked up from germline, CDR1 is SGDLS and CDR2 is YYNGEE. The length of the CDR3 is 13 residues. Trimming pared 4 bases from V and 8 bases from J, leaving 12 bases between. The CDR3: CASSPRGGEKLFF. In DNA form, the CDR3 reads TGTGCCAGCAGCCCACGTGGGGGGGAAAAACTGTTTTTT.

The chain recombines TRBV19 with TRBJ2-6; 9 nucleotides align to TRBD1. Germline V gene data show CDR1 as LNHDA and CDR2 as SQIVND (reference sequence). J was trimmed by 0 bases and V by 5 bases; bases with no gene match: 2. CDR3 size: 16 residues. This chain's CDR3 is CASSATGGSGANVLTF. The CDR3 DNA sequence: TGTGCCAGTAGTGCGACAGGGGGCTCTGGGGCCAACGTCCTGACTTTC.

This clone was detected only a few times. The V and J genes are TRBV27 and TRBJ2-3, with 7 bases identical to TRBD2. Per germline, CDR1 MNHEY and CDR2 SMNVEV (reference sequence). Unmatched junction bases numbered 5, after V lost 6 bases and J lost 5 bases. The CDR3 extends over 13 amino acids. This CDR3 is CASSLWGGDTQYF. CDR3 nucleotides: TGTGCCAGCAGCTTGTGGGGGGGAGATACGCAGTATTTT.

The chain has TRBV6-1 and TRBJ2-1, with D perhaps matching TRBD1 (6 bases). The CDR3 consists of 15 residues. CDR1 is MNHNS and CDR2 is SASEGT in the germline V gene. Trimming stripped 5 bases from V and 8 bases from J, with 19 bases between. CDR3 coding DNA: TGTGCCAGCAGTATTACCGGGACAAAGAACGATGAGCAGTTCTTC. Residues: CASSITGTKNDEQFF.

The V call is TRBV6-5, the J call TRBJ1-1; tentatively, D is TRBD1 (6 bases). The ends were cut back, 5 bases at V and 1 base at J, with 14 bases in the middle. CDR3 length: 15 amino acids. Germline assignment: CDR1 MNHEY and CDR2 SVGAGI. CDR3 sequence reads: CASSPRGEANTEAFF. CDR3 nucleotides: TGTGCCAGCAGTCCCAGGGGAGAGGCGAACACTGAAGCTTTCTTT.

This chain connects TRBV6-5 to TRBJ2-2; D ambiguous. Trimming took 2 bases from V and 6 from J, leaving 10 bases between them. The CDR3 has 14 amino acids. CDR1 is MNHEY, CDR2 SVGAGI, per germline. The CDR3 bases are TGTGCCAGCAGTTACGGGGTTGAGGCCGGGGAGCTGTTTTTT. Protein product: CASSYGVEAGELFF.

The rearrangement joins TRBV10-3 to TRBJ2-1; no reliable D call. The V end lost 8 bases, the J end lost 7 bases, and 9 bases lay between the germline ends. Germline assignment: CDR1 ENHRY and CDR2 SYGVKD. The CDR3 spans 11 residues. CDR3 nucleotides: TGTGCCATCTCGCTTGGGAATGAGCAGTTCTTC. This codes for CAISLGNEQFF.

The chain employs TRBV27 and TRBJ2-1; a weak D match, TRBD2 (6 bases). V lost 4 bases, J lost 2 bases, and 15 bases lay in between. The germline gives CDR1 MNHEY, CDR2 SMNVEV (reference sequence). The CDR3 consists of 16 residues. CDR3 DNA: TGTGCCAGCAGTTCTCTAGCGCCCGAGGCCTACAATGAGCAGTTCTTC. Its protein product is CASSSLAPEAYNEQFF.

The rearrangement uses TRBV7-8 and TRBJ2-5; 7 nucleotides agree with TRBD2. Germline V gene lookup returns CDR1 SGHVS and CDR2 FQNEAQ. V shed 4 bases and J 2 bases; nucleotides not matched to a gene: 13. CDR3 length equals 17 residues. The CDR3 nucleotides read TGTGCCAGCAGCTCCCGTCAAGCGGGGTTCGGGCAAGAGACCCAGTACTTC. Translating gives CASSSRQAGFGQETQYF.

This clone was seen a handful of times. This chain uses TRBV5-5 with TRBJ1-1; no reliable D call. The CDR3 extends over 12 amino acids. CDR1 is SGHKS, CDR2 YYEKEE, per germline (reference sequence). V lost 1 base and J lost 11, with 12 bases in between. DNA for the CDR3: TGTGCCAGCAGCTTGTCTCCGGATGGGGCTTTCTTT. Translated, it gives CASSLSPDGAFF. The full variable domain, in which reference TRBV5-5 and TRBJ1-1 provide the parts outside the CDR3, is DAGVTQSPTHLIKTRGQQVTLRCSPISGHKSVSWYQQVLGQGPQFIFQYYEKEERGRGNFPDRFSARQFPNYSSELNVNALLLGDSALYLCASSLSPDGAFFGQGTRLTVV.

This chain connects TRBV5-6 to TRBJ2-7; maybe TRBD1 (6 bases). V was shortened by 1 base and J by 2 bases, with 19 bases between the two germline ends. Germline CDR1 is SGHDT and CDR2 is YYEEEE. CDR3 length: 17 amino acids. CDR3 region: CASSLFRDTSSPYEQYV. CDR3 coding DNA: TGTGCCAGCAGCTTGTTCCGGGACACCTCAAGTCCCTACGAGCAGTACGTC.

J is TRBJ1-2 and V is TRBV6-5, with TRBD1 identical over 7 bases. J lost 8 bases, V lost 6 bases, and 9 bases had no gene match. The CDR3 is 13 amino acids. The germline V gene has CDR1 MNHEY and CDR2 SVGAGI. This CDR3 reads CASSPGTDGGYTF. CDR3 nucleotides: TGTGCCAGCAGCCCCGGGACAGATGGCGGCTACACCTTC.

The chain couples TRBV6-1 to TRBJ1-5, with TRBD1 matching over 8 bases. CDR3 length: 15 residues. Germline V gene data show CDR1 as MNHNS and CDR2 as SASEGT. J gave up 0 bases and V 10 bases, and 8 bases lay outside the gene matches. In DNA form, the CDR3 reads TGTGCCACCCTCGGACAGGGCCTTAGCAATCAGCCCCAGCATTTT. Translation gives CATLGQGLSNQPQHF.

As concerns this clone: At the DNA level, this CDR3 is encoded by other sequences in the same sample as well. The chain links TRBV9 to TRBJ2-7; maybe TRBD2 (6 bases). The CDR3 covers 16 residues. The V and J ends lost 0 bases and 0 bases respectively, with 13 bases between them. From germline, CDR1 is SGDLS and CDR2 YYNGEE. The CDR3 loop is CASSVGLAESSYEQYF. The CDR3 nucleotides are TGTGCCAGCAGCGTAGGGTTAGCGGAAAGCTCCTACGAGCAGTACTTC.

The chain joins TRBV2 to TRBJ2-5; possible D gene TRBD2, 5 bases. Trimming left V 5 bases short and J 3 bases short, with 13 bases between. Germline CDR1 is SNHLY and CDR2 is FYNNEI. The CDR3 has 14 residues. As DNA, the CDR3 is TGTGCCAGCAGTTCCAGCGCCGGGGAAGAGACCCAGTACTTC. Amino acid sequence: CASSSSAGEETQYF.

For this clone: An end of the junction differs from the germline gene, which may be a read error. This sequence joins TRBV7-7 and TRBJ2-1, with 7 nucleotides matching TRBD2. The CDR3 covers 17 residues. Germline loops: CDR1 SSHAT, CDR2 FNYEAQ (reference sequence). CDR3 nucleotide sequence: TGTGCTAGCAGCTTATCACTAGCGTTAGGAGGTGGACCTGAGCAGTTCTTC. The encoded protein is CASSLSLALGGGPEQFF.

This clone was counted once. The chain links TRBV5-6 to TRBJ2-5; D uncertain. CDR1 is SGHDT, CDR2 YYEEEE, per germline. V was clipped by 2 bases and J by 5 bases, with 10 bases between them. This CDR3 comprises 13 residues. The CDR3 sequence is CASSLGPQETQYF. Written as DNA, the CDR3 is TGTGCCAGCAGCTTAGGGCCCCAGGAGACCCAGTACTTC.

The chain has TRBV20-1 and TRBJ2-7; D assignment may be TRBD1 or TRBD2 (5 bases each). CDR1 and CDR2 (germline): DFQATT, SNEGSKA (reference sequence). This CDR3 region has 11 residues. CDR3 loop: CTSGTSYEQYV. For the CDR3, the DNA is TGCACGTCAGGGACCTCCTACGAGCAGTACGTC.

This chain joins TRBV6-5 and TRBJ1-4; a weak D match, TRBD1 (5 bases). Germline loops: CDR1 MNHEY, CDR2 SVGAGI. V gave up 3 bases and J gave up 10 bases, with 15 bases separating them. The CDR3 runs to 14 residues. CDR3 nucleotide sequence: TGTGCCAGCAGTTATAGCGGGGGGGACGGAAAACTGTTTTTT. This encodes CASSYSGGDGKLFF.

J is TRBJ2-2 and V is TRBV30; no reliable D call. V lost 1 base to trimming and J lost 0 bases, with 3 bases between them. Germline-derived CDR1 and CDR2 are GTSNPN and SVGIG (reference sequence). CDR3 size: 13 residues. The CDR3 DNA reads TGTGCCTGGAGTGGGCCGAACACCGGGGAGCTGTTTTTT. Protein sequence: CAWSGPNTGELFF. The variable domain in full, with the rest retrieved from reference TRBV30 and TRBJ2-2, is SQTIHQWPATLVQPVGSPLSLECTVEGTSNPNLYWYRQAAGRGLQLLFYSVGIGQISSEVPQNLSASRPQDRQFILSSKKLLLSDSGFYLCAWSGPNTGELFFGEGSRLTVL.

J is TRBJ1-2 and V is TRBV11-2; 10 bases align to TRBD1. The CDR3 is 16 residues long. Germline CDR1 SGHAT, CDR2 FQNNGV. The J segment lost 8 bases and the V segment lost 5 bases, leaving 14 bases of the junction unmatched. For the CDR3, the DNA is TGTGCCAGCAGCCTTGGAGGGGCCCCGACAGGGGGCGGCTACACCTTC. The encoded protein is CASSLGGAPTGGGYTF. Complete variable domain (other parts from reference TRBV11-2 and TRBJ1-2): EAGVAQSPRYKIIEKRQSVAFWCNPISGHATLYWYQQILGQGPKLLIQFQNNGVVDDSQLPKDRFSAERLKGVDSTLKIQPAKLEDSAVYLCASSLGGAPTGGGYTFGSGTRLTVV.